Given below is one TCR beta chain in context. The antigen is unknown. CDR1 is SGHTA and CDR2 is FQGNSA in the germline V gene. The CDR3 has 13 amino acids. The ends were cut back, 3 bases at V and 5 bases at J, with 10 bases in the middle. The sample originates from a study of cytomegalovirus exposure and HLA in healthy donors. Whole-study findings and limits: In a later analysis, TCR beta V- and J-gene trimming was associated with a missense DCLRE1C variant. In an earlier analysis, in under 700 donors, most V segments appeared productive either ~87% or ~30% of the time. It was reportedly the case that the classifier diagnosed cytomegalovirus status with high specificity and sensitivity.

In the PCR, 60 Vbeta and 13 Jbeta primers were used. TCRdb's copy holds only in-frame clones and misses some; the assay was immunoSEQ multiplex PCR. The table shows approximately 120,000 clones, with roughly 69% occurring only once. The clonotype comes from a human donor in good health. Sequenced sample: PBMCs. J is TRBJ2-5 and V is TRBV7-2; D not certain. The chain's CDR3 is CASSFGARETQYF. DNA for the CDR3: TGTGCCAGCAGCTTCGGAGCGCGGGAGACCCAGTACTTC.